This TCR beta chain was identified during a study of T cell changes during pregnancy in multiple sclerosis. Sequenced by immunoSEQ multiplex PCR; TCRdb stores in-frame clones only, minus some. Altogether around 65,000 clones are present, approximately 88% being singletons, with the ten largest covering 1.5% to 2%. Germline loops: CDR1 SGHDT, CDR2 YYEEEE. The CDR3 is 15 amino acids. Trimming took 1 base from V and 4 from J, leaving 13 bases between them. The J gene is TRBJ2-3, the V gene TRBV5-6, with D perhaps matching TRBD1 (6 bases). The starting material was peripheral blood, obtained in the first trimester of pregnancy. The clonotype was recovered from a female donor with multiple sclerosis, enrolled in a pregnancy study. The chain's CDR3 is CASSLTGRAADTQYF. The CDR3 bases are TGTGCCAGCAGCTTGACAGGGCGGGCTGCAGATACGCAGTATTTT.